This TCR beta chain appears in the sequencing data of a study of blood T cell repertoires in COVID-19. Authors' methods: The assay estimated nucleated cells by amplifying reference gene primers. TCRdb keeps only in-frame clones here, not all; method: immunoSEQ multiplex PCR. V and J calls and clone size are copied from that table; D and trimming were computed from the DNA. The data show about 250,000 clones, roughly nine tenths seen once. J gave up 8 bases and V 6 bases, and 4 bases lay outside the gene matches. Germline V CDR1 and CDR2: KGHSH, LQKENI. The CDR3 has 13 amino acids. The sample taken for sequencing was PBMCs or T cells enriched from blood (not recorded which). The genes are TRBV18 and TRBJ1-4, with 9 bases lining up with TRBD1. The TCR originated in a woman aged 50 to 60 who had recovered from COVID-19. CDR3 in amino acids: CASSPGTGEKLFF. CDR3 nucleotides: TGTGCCAGCTCTCCCGGGACAGGGGAAAAACTGTTTTTT.